This T cell receptor (beta chain) was captured by sequencing in a study of regulatory T cells in long-lasting Graves disease. This clonotype has just a few counts. Documented time point: newly diagnosed GD, antithyroid drugs for less than 3 months. PBMCs provided the RNA from which the TCR library was made. The CDR3 sequence is 14 residues long. Germline loops: CDR1 MNHEY, CDR2 SMNVEV (reference sequence). Trimming took off 7 bases at V and 10 bases at J, with 17 bases between the two ends. Researchers made TCR beta libraries by using iRepertoire HTBI primers and running Arm-PCR on CDR3 regions. TCRdb recomputed calls from the multiplex PCR reads with MiXCR, one row per CDR3 protein. This sample carries some 500,000 distinct CDR3 sequences, about 16% of them seen once, and the ten largest clones take 20% to 30%. These same data were also listed under a study on T cells in Graves' hyperthyroidism and ophthalmopathy.

Specimen: peripheral blood mononuclear cells (PBMCs), collected at new diagnosis, from a patient treated with antithyroid drugs. The rearrangement uses TRBV27 and TRBJ1-6; no reliable D call. The source of this sequence is a woman in her forties or fifties with Graves disease. CDR3 loop: CASTLLGGGSPLHF. Written as DNA, the CDR3 is TGTGCCAGCACCCTCCTTGGAGGTGGGTCACCCCTCCACTTT.